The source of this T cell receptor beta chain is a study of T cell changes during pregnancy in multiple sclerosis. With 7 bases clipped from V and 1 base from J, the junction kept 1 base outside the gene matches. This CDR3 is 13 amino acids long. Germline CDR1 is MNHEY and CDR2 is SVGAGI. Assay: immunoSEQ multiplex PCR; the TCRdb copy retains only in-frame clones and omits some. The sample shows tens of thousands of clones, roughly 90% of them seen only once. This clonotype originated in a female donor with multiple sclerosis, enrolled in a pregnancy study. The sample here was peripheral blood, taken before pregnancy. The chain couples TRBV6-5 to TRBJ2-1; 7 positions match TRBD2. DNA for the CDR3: TGTGCCAGCAAGCGGGGATCCTACAATGAGCAGTTCTTC. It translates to CASKRGSYNEQFF.